These 24 T cell receptor beta chains were sequenced from one sample in a study of CD8 T cells in ankylosing spondylitis. One entry per CDR3 protein, called by TCRdb with MiXCR from the 5' RACE reads. Of roughly 42,000 distinct CDR3 sequences in the sample, 2.5% to 3.5% were seen once. Material: blood, either unsorted or a sorted T cell fraction (not recorded which). These receptors all come from a male donor with ankylosing spondylitis or in good health (not recorded which).

This clonotype was counted many times. The chain recombines TRBV9 with TRBJ1-6; D may be TRBD1 (5 bases). This CDR3 is built from 12 residues. Trimming cost V 5 bases and J 10 bases, with 10 bases left between them. Germline assignment: CDR1 SGDLS and CDR2 YYNGEE. CDR3 nucleotides: TGTGCCAGCAGGGCCCGGGACTCACCCCTCCACTTT. Its translation: CASRARDSPLHF.

This clonotype has a count of ten or more. The genes are TRBV9 and TRBJ1-2; perhaps TRBD1 as D (5 bases). Germline CDR1 and CDR2: SGDLS and YYNGEE. This CDR3 is 14 amino acids long. Trimming shortened V by 3 bases and J by 4 bases, and 13 bases separated the two germline ends. This CDR3 is CASSDTGSTYGYTF. The CDR3 coding sequence is TGTGCCAGCAGCGATACAGGAAGCACCTATGGCTACACCTTC.

The sample holds many counts of this clonotype. The V and J genes are TRBV9 and TRBJ2-2; possibly TRBD1 for D (6 bases). Between the trimmed V and J ends, which lost 3 bases and 0 bases, there was a span of 9 bases. CDR1 and CDR2 (germline): SGDLS, YYNGEE. There are 15 residues in the CDR3. CDR3 sequence (DNA): TGTGCCAGCAGCGGGGGACACGCGAACACCGGGGAGCTGTTTTTT. This encodes CASSGGHANTGELFF.

This clonotype appeared many times. The chain recombines TRBV9 with TRBJ2-5; D unresolved. V was cut by 1 base and J by 5 bases, with 6 bases left in between. There are 12 residues in the CDR3. Germline V lookup: CDR1 SGDLS, CDR2 YYNGEE. CDR3 protein: CASSVMGETQYF. In DNA form, the CDR3 reads TGTGCCAGCAGCGTAATGGGGGAGACCCAGTACTTC.

The chain links TRBV9 to TRBJ2-3, with D possibly TRBD2 on 6 matching bases. Germline CDR1 SGDLS, CDR2 YYNGEE. V was pared by 4 bases and J by 1 base, with 16 bases between. This CDR3 region has 16 residues. The DNA for the CDR3 is TGTGCCAGCAGCCTAGGTACTAGACTAGGCACAGATACGCAGTATTTT. It is translated as CASSLGTRLGTDTQYF.

In its sample, this clonotype was seen many times. V and J are TRBV9 and TRBJ1-2; tentatively, D is TRBD1 (6 bases). Germline V gene sequence: CDR1 SGDLS, CDR2 YYNGEE. V gave up 4 bases and J gave up 1 base, with 14 bases separating them. There are 15 residues in the CDR3. CDR3 DNA: TGTGCCAGCAGCCTAGAGACAGGCAGTAACTATGGCTACACCTTC. Protein: CASSLETGSNYGYTF.

This clonotype has ten or more counts. The gene calls are TRBV9 and TRBJ2-3, with D hard to call. The germline V and J ends were trimmed by 3 bases and 5 bases, with 10 bases remaining between them. From germline, CDR1 is SGDLS and CDR2 YYNGEE. This CDR3 has 13 residues. CDR3 nucleotide sequence: TGTGCCAGCAGCGCCACGATCCGAGATACGCAGTATTTT. Its protein product is CASSATIRDTQYF.

This clonotype was counted many times. This chain joins TRBV9 and TRBJ2-3; 11 bases agree with TRBD2. Losses at the gene ends were 4 bases for V and 1 base for J; bases not matched to a gene: 5. Germline loops: CDR1 SGDLS, CDR2 YYNGEE. The CDR3 is made up of 16 amino acids. Here the CDR3 reads CASSLGLAARTDTQYF. CDR3 coding DNA: TGTGCCAGCAGCCTGGGACTAGCGGCCCGCACAGATACGCAGTATTTT. The full variable domain, its missing parts supplied by reference TRBV9 and TRBJ2-3, is DSGVTQTPKHLITATGQRVTLRCSPRSGDLSVYWYQQSLDQGLQFLIQYYNGEERAKGNILERFSAQQFPDLHSELNLSSLELGDSALYFCASSLGLAARTDTQYFGPGTRLTVL.

This clonotype was seen at least ten times. The rearrangement uses TRBV9 and TRBJ2-2; 8 bases are shared with TRBD2. The V gene end was trimmed by 4 bases and the J gene end by 5 bases; junction bases not matched to a gene: 10. The CDR3 consists of 16 residues. From germline, CDR1 is SGDLS and CDR2 YYNGEE. In DNA, the CDR3 is TGTGCCAGCAGCCCAACCGGGACTAGGGCTACCGGGGAGCTGTTTTTT. Translation gives CASSPTGTRATGELFF.

This clonotype was observed at least ten times. The V gene is TRBV9, the J gene TRBJ2-6, with 7 bases lining up with TRBD1. CDR3 length equals 15 residues. Trimming cost V 4 bases and J 2 bases; bases outside gene matches: 3. Per germline, CDR1 SGDLS and CDR2 YYNGEE. CDR3 region: CASSRDRAGANVLTF. The CDR3 nucleotides read TGTGCCAGCAGCCGGGACAGAGCTGGGGCCAACGTCCTGACTTTC.

This clonotype was seen ten or more times. The chain links TRBV9 to TRBJ1-1; tentative D call: TRBD1 (5 bases). This CDR3 comprises 14 residues. V lost 3 bases and J lost 0, with 9 bases in between. From germline, CDR1 is SGDLS and CDR2 YYNGEE. The DNA of the CDR3 is TGTGCCAGCAGCGGGGGCCTTATGAACACTGAAGCTTTCTTT. It is translated as CASSGGLMNTEAFF.

This clonotype was recorded at least ten times. The V call is TRBV9, the J call TRBJ1-1; D is uncertain. In germline, CDR1 is SGDLS, CDR2 YYNGEE. The CDR3 totals 14 residues. With 0 bases removed from V and 2 bases from J, the gap between germline ends came to 8 bases. CDR3 DNA: TGTGCCAGCAGCGTAGCGGGGAGTAACACTGAAGCTTTCTTT. Its protein product is CASSVAGSNTEAFF.

This clonotype was picked up many times. The CDR3 reads CASSVGSSGIYNEQFF. The CDR3, as DNA: TGTGCCAGCAGCGTAGGCTCTAGCGGGATTTACAATGAGCAGTTCTTC. The V gene is TRBV9, the J gene TRBJ2-1; 9 bases align to TRBD2. With 0 bases clipped from V and 4 bases from J, the junction kept 5 bases outside the gene matches. Germline lookup yields CDR1 SGDLS and CDR2 YYNGEE. The CDR3 consists of 16 residues.

This clonotype was counted at least ten times. V is TRBV9 and J is TRBJ2-1; a weak D match, TRBD2 (5 bases). Trimming left V 4 bases short and J 5 bases short, with 19 bases between. In germline, CDR1 is SGDLS, CDR2 YYNGEE. The CDR3 length is 16 residues. The DNA for the CDR3 is TGTGCCAGCAGCTCCCGGCGAGCGGCACCCAACAATGAGCAGTTCTTC. Protein sequence: CASSSRRAAPNNEQFF.

Many counts were recorded for this clonotype. This chain joins TRBV9 and TRBJ2-2, with 8 bases that match TRBD2. Losses at the gene ends were 0 bases for V and 8 bases for J; bases not matched to a gene: 12. Germline CDR1 reads SGDLS; CDR2 reads YYNGEE. CDR3 size: 17 residues. In DNA form, the CDR3 reads TGTGCCAGCAGCGTAGGCTCTGGCGGGAGGTTGATAGGGGAGCTGTTTTTT. As protein: CASSVGSGGRLIGELFF.

This clonotype occurred many times. The chain employs TRBV9 and TRBJ1-3; D is unresolved. Germline V lookup: CDR1 SGDLS, CDR2 YYNGEE. Trimming removed 4 bases at V and 0 bases at J, with 11 bases between. The length of the CDR3 is 15 residues. The CDR3 DNA reads TGTGCCAGCAGCCCCTCGGTAAACTCTGGAAACACCATATATTTT. It translates to CASSPSVNSGNTIYF.

This clonotype was recorded many times. The V and J genes are TRBV9 and TRBJ2-1; no definite D call. The CDR3 has 15 amino acids. V lost 4 bases to trimming and J lost 0 bases, with 11 bases between them. Germline V gene lookup returns CDR1 SGDLS and CDR2 YYNGEE. The CDR3 spells CASSPRASSYNEQFF. DNA for the CDR3: TGTGCCAGCAGCCCCCGGGCCAGCTCCTACAATGAGCAGTTCTTC.

At least ten counts were recorded for this clonotype. The chain couples TRBV9 to TRBJ2-7; the match to TRBD2 covers 7 bases. Looked up from germline, CDR1 is SGDLS and CDR2 is YYNGEE. The V gene end was trimmed by 0 bases and the J gene end by 1 base; junction bases not matched to a gene: 4. There are 15 residues in the CDR3. CDR3 region: CASSVEVGGSYEQYF. The CDR3 DNA reads TGTGCCAGCAGCGTAGAGGTGGGAGGGTCCTACGAGCAGTACTTC.

At least ten counts were recorded for this clonotype. This rearrangement joins TRBV9 to TRBJ2-2; 9 nucleotides line up with TRBD1. The V and J ends lost 3 bases and 4 bases, in that order; junction bases with no gene match: 7. The CDR3 spans 16 residues. CDR1 SGDLS and CDR2 YYNGEE come from the germline V gene. CDR3 nucleotides: TGTGCCAGCAGCGGACACCGGGACAGGGTCACCGGGGAGCTGTTTTTT. Amino acids: CASSGHRDRVTGELFF.

In its sample, this clonotype was seen many times. The chain recombines TRBV9 with TRBJ1-1; D might be TRBD1 (5 bases). Between the trimmed V and J ends, which lost 0 bases and 0 bases, there was a span of 12 bases. CDR1 and CDR2 from the germline V gene are SGDLS and YYNGEE. The length of the CDR3 is 16 residues. CDR3 protein: CASSVDWGEMNTEAFF. The CDR3, as DNA: TGTGCCAGCAGCGTAGATTGGGGCGAGATGAACACTGAAGCTTTCTTT.

This clonotype has ten or more counts. This chain links TRBV9 with TRBJ2-3; 7 bases match TRBD1. V lost 4 bases and J lost 4; bases outside the gene matches: 3. This CDR3 is 13 amino acids long. Looked up from germline, CDR1 is SGDLS and CDR2 is YYNGEE. The CDR3 region is CASSQQGSDTQYF. The CDR3, as DNA: TGTGCCAGCAGCCAACAGGGGTCAGATACGCAGTATTTT.

This clonotype was found many times. The chain combines TRBV9 with TRBJ2-5, with 7 bases fitting TRBD2. J lost 4 bases, V lost 0 bases, and 3 bases had no gene match. Germline CDR1 reads SGDLS; CDR2 reads YYNGEE. The CDR3 loop spans 14 amino acids. CDR3 region: CASSVDGRVETQYF. The CDR3 bases are TGTGCCAGCAGCGTAGATGGGAGGGTAGAGACCCAGTACTTC.

This clonotype was counted many times. The chain combines TRBV9 with TRBJ2-5; unclear D gene. The CDR3 spans 13 residues. The V end was cut by 3 bases, the J end by 5 bases, with 11 bases between. The germline gives CDR1 SGDLS, CDR2 YYNGEE. CDR3 residues: CASSESPPETQYF. The DNA for the CDR3 is TGTGCCAGCAGCGAGAGCCCTCCGGAGACCCAGTACTTC.

This clonotype came up a few times. The rearrangement joins TRBV9 to TRBJ2-3; D is ambiguous. CDR1 and CDR2 from the germline V gene are SGDLS and YYNGEE. V lost 3 bases to trimming and J lost 2 bases, with 7 bases between them. The CDR3 is 13 residues long. The chain's CDR3 is CASSDRITDTQYF. The CDR3, as DNA: TGTGCCAGCAGCGATAGGATCACAGATACGCAGTATTTT.